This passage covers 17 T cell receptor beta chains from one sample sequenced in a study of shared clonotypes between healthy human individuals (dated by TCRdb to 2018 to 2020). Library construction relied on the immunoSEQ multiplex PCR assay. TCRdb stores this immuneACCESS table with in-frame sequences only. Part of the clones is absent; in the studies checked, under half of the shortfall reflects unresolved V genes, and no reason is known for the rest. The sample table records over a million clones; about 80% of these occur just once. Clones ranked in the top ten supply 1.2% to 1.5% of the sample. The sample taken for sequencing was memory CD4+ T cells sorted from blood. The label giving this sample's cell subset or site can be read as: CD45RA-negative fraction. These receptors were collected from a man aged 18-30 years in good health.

The CDR3 region has the DNA TGCGCCAGCAGCCAAGAGGAGAACAGACCGAACACTGAAGCTTTCTTT. Translated: CASSQEENRPNTEAFF. This sequence joins TRBV4-1 and TRBJ1-1; D is uncertain. CDR3 size: 16 residues. The germline V and J ends were trimmed by 0 bases and 1 base, with 12 bases remaining between them. In germline, CDR1 is MGHRA, CDR2 YSYEKL.

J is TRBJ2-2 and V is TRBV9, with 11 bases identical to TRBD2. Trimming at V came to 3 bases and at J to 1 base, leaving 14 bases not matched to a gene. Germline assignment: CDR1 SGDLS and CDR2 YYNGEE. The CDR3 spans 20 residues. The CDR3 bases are TGTGCCAGCAGCGCCCCATCCAGGCTAGCGGGAGGAATGAACACCGGGGAGCTGTTTTTT. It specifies CASSAPSRLAGGMNTGELFF.

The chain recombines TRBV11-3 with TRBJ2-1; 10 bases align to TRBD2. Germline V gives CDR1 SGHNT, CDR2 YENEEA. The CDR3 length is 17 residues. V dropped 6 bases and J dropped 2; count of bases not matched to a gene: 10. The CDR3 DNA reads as TGTGCCAGCAGTCCCTCAGCGGGGGGGCCTCCCTACAATGAGCAGTTCTTC. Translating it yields CASSPSAGGPPYNEQFF.

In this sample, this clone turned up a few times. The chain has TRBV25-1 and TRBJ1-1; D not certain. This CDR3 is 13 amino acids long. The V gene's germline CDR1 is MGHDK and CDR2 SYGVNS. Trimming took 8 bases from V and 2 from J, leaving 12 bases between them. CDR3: CASLREVNTEAFF. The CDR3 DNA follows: TGTGCCAGCTTAAGGGAGGTCAACACTGAAGCTTTCTTT.

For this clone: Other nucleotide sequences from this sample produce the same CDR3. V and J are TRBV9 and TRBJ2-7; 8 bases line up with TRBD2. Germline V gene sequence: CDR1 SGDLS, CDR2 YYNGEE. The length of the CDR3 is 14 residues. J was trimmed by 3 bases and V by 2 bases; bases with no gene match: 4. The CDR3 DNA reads TGTGCCAGCAGCGTTAGCGGGATTGGCTACGAGCAGTACTTC. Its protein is CASSVSGIGYEQYF.

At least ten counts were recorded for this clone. CDR3: CASSPLGLAGNTDTQYF. In DNA form, the CDR3 reads TGTGCCAGCAGCCCCCTGGGGCTAGCGGGGAACACAGATACGCAGTATTTT. The chain couples TRBV11-2 to TRBJ2-3, with TRBD2 matching over 9 bases. V shed 5 bases, J shed 2 bases, and the junction held 11 bases outside the gene matches. Germline CDR1 SGHAT, CDR2 FQNNGV. The CDR3 is 17 residues long.

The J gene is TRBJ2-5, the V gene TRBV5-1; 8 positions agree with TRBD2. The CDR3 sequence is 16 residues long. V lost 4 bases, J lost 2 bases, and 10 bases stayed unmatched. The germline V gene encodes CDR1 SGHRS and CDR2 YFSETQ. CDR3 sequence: CASSPRERGTQETQYF. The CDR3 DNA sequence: TGCGCCAGCAGCCCCCGCGAGCGGGGGACGCAAGAGACCCAGTACTTC.

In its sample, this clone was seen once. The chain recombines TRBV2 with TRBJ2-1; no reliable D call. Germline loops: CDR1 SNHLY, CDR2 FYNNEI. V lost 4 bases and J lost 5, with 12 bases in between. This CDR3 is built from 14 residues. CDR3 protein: CASSVGPDHNEQFF. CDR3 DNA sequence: TGTGCCAGCAGTGTCGGACCAGACCACAATGAGCAGTTCTTC.

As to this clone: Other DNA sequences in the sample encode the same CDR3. CDR3 sequence (DNA): TGTGCCAGCTCACTGGGGAGAAATCAGCCCCAGCATTTT. Its translation: CASSLGRNQPQHF. The chain couples TRBV18 to TRBJ1-5; no reliable D call. Per germline, CDR1 KGHSH and CDR2 LQKENI. The CDR3 extends over 13 amino acids. V was clipped by 4 bases and J by 4 bases, with 8 bases between them.

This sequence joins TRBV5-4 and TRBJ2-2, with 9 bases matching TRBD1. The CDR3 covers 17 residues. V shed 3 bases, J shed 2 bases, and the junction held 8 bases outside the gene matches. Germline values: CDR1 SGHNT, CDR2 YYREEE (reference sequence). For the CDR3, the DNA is TGTGCCAGCAGCTCTGACCGGACAGGGGCCAACACCGGGGAGCTGTTTTTT. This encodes CASSSDRTGANTGELFF.

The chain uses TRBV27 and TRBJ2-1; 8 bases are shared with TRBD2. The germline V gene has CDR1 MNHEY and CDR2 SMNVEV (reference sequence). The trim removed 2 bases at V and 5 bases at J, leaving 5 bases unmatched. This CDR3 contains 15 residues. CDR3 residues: CASSLRRGDNNEQFF. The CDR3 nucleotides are TGTGCCAGCAGTTTAAGGCGGGGGGATAACAATGAGCAGTTCTTC.

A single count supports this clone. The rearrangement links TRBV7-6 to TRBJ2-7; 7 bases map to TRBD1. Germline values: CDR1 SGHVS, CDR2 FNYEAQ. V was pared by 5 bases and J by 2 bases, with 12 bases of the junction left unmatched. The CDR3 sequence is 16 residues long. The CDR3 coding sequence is TGTGCCAGCAGCCCGACAGGGAACATCCTTGCCTACGAGCAGTACTTC. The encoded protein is CASSPTGNILAYEQYF.

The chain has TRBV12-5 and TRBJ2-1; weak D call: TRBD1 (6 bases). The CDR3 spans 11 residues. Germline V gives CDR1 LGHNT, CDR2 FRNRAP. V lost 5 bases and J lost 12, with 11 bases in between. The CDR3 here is CASGQGFGQFF. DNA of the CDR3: TGTGCTAGTGGTCAGGGGTTCGGGCAGTTCTTC.

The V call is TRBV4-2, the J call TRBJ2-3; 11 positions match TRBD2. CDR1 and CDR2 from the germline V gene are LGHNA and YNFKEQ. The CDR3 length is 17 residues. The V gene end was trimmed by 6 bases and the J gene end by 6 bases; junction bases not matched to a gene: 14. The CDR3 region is CASRPIDPSGGLDTQYF. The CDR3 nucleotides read TGTGCCAGCAGGCCGATCGATCCTAGCGGGGGGTTGGATACGCAGTATTTT.

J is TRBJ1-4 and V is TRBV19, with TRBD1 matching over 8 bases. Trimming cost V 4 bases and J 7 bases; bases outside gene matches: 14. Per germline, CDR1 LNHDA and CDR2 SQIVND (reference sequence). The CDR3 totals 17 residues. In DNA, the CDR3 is TGTGCCAGTAGTACGTCAGTGCGACAGGGGATAGGTGAAAAACTGTTTTTT. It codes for CASSTSVRQGIGEKLFF.

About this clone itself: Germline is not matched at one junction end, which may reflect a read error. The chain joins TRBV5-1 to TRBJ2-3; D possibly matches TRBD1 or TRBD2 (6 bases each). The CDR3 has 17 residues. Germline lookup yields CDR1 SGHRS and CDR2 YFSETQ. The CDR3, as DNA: TGCGCCAGCAGCTTGGCCACGAGGGGGGCCGGGGCAGACACGCAGTATTTT. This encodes CASSLATRGAGADTQYF. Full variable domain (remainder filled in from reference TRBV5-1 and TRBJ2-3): KAGVTQTPRYLIKTRGQQVTLSCSPISGHRSVSWYQQTPGQGLQFLFEYFSETQRNKGNFPGRFSGRQFSNSRSEMNVSTLELGDSALYLCASSLATRGAGADTQYFGPGTRLTVL.

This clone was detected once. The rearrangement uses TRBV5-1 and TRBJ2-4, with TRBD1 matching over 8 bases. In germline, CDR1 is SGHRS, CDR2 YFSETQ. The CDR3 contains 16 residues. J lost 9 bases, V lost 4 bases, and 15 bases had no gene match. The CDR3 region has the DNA TGCGCCAGCAGCCCTACGCAGGGGGCTATTCTGGGCATTCAGTACTTC. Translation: CASSPTQGAILGIQYF.